This T cell receptor (beta chain) was found in a study of blood T cell repertoires in COVID-19. CDR3 length equals 15 residues. Germline-derived CDR1 and CDR2 are MNHEY and SMNVEV (reference sequence). V lost 6 bases and J 6 bases, leaving 18 bases between the germline ends. As handled by the study authors: It was from reference gene primer amplification that nucleated cell counts were estimated. Generated by immunoSEQ multiplex PCR, the TCRdb table keeps only in-frame clones and is missing some. V and J calls and clone size are as listed in that table; D and trimming were resolved from the DNA. Among 25,000 to 35,000 clones listed, roughly 80% were seen once.

This clonotype originated in a woman older than 75 with acute or convalescent COVID-19. The rearrangement links TRBV27 to TRBJ1-5, with D uncertain. Input material: peripheral blood. The CDR3 bases are TGTGCCAGCAGCATTTCTGGGAGGGCTATTCAGCCCCAGCATTTT. This encodes CASSISGRAIQPQHF.